This TCR beta chain was captured in a study of OX40 agonist ivuxolimab in advanced cancers. About the study: Patients were given ivuxolimab, an antibody that agonizes OX40 (CD134). Subjects had a mean age of roughly 60 years, with a range of 23 to 79; less than 90% were male. Whole-study findings and limits: In general, CD8+ T cells held more expanded clones than CD4+ did, on average.

A remark on this clone: Its specificity is not known.

From germline, CDR1 is SGHTA and CDR2 FQGNSA. The length of the CDR3 is 14 residues. Trimming shortened V by 0 bases and J by 7 bases, and 10 bases separated the two germline ends. The repertoire was sequenced with immunoSEQ multiplex PCR; TCRdb's copy has only in-frame clones and lacks some. Of 60,000 to 100,000 clones in the sample, more than 80% were seen once. The source material was CD4+ or CD8+ T cells sorted from blood, sampled in a trial of the OX40 agonist ivuxolimab. This receptor was identified in an adult with an advanced solid tumor such as melanoma, head and neck, liver or kidney cancer. V and J are TRBV7-2 and TRBJ1-5, with D uncertain. The CDR3 nucleotides are TGTGCCAGCAGCTTAGCGGTTGTTTGGCAGCCCCAGCATTTT. Amino acid sequence: CASSLAVVWQPQHF.